This entry is about one T cell receptor (beta chain). The antigen remains undetermined. Unique molecular identifiers were used to barcode this TCRbeta library. TCRdb redid the calling of the PCR reads with MiXCR, one entry per CDR3 protein. This table has 600,000 to 700,000 distinct CDR3 sequences, roughly 13% appearing once. The data originate from a study of T-cell reconstitution after alpha-beta-depleted transplantation in children. General study results and limits: Newly generated T cells supplied most T-cell counts and diversity one year post-transplant. From surviving recipient T cells and thymic progenitors came the high day-60 TCRbeta diversity observed in some patients. Expanded graft clones numbering several hundred reportedly gave rise to alpha-beta T cells about two months after transplant.

Trimming cost V 3 bases and J 5 bases; bases outside gene matches: 7. This CDR3 region has 14 residues. The germline gives CDR1 GTSNPN, CDR2 SVGIG (reference sequence). The material sequenced was PBMCs, taken before TCRalphabeta/CD19-depleted stem cell transplant. The TCR was taken from a girl aged 2-10 years with congenital amegakaryocytic thrombocytopenia, due to receive a stem cell transplant. The rearrangement uses TRBV30 and TRBJ2-7, with 10 bases that match TRBD2. CDR3 region: CAWRHSSGSDEQYF. The CDR3 DNA follows: TGTGCCTGGAGGCACTCTAGCGGGAGTGACGAGCAGTACTTC.